This T cell receptor (beta chain) was sequenced during a study of OX40 agonist ivuxolimab in advanced cancers. Whole-study context: Patient treatment consisted of intravenous ivuxolimab administration every 2 weeks at 0.01 to 10 mg/kg.

Assay: immunoSEQ multiplex PCR; the TCRdb copy retains only in-frame clones and omits some. The table lists 55,000 to 65,000 clones, approximately 90% of them singletons. Samples of blood were obtained at baseline, on cycle 4 day 1, and on cycle 7 day 1. Note on this clone: Antigen unknown.

Points from the study as a whole: Compared with CD4+, CD8+ T cells on average had more expanded clones.

Trimming cost V 10 bases and J 2 bases, with 0 bases left between them. Germline CDR1 and CDR2: MNHEY and SVGAGI. This CDR3 region has 8 residues. V and J are TRBV6-5 and TRBJ2-7, with D unresolved. Specimen: CD4+ or CD8+ T cells sorted from blood, collected in a trial of the OX40 agonist ivuxolimab. The receptor was derived from an adult with an advanced solid tumor such as melanoma, head and neck, liver or kidney cancer. CDR3 loop: CATYEQYF. DNA for the CDR3: TGTGCCACCTACGAGCAGTACTTC.